Below, one TCR beta chain is given with its context. Trimming shortened V by 0 bases and J by 4 bases, and 15 bases separated the two germline ends. The CDR3 consists of 16 residues. Germline CDR1 is SNHLY and CDR2 is FYNNEI. The data are from a study of blood T cell repertoires in COVID-19. Sequencing used immunoSEQ multiplex PCR; TCRdb keeps in-frame clones, though not all of them. The sample lists around 480,000 clones, 75% to 90% occurring once. Ages ranged from about 18 to 100 years, with residence in 24 US areas. Each recovered donor of Cohort 3 presented with two negative PCRs, clearance, or symptom resolution.

The chain links TRBV2 to TRBJ1-1; D perhaps matches TRBD1 (6 bases). Specimen: PBMCs or T cells enriched from blood (not recorded which). The receptor was isolated from a woman younger than 30 who had recovered from COVID-19. The CDR3: CASSEAPTGPLTEAFF. CDR3 bases: TGTGCCAGCAGTGAAGCCCCCACAGGGCCCCTCACTGAAGCTTTCTTT.